A selection of T cell receptor beta chains follows, all from one sample in a study of blood T cell repertoires in COVID-19. Assay: immunoSEQ multiplex PCR; the TCRdb copy retains only in-frame clones and omits some. The sample contains about 80,000 clones, around four fifths of which appear only once. Material for sequencing was peripheral blood. The receptors derive from a man at least 80 years old with active or convalescent COVID-19. Each CDR3 is given with its conserved first and last residue. Fields, in order: J gene, clone size, V gene, D gene, CDR3 DNA, CDR3 protein. The D gene is left open where the match is weak. Rows give clone size only sometimes, using once, few, many, or a class for an expanded clone.

TRBJ1-5	-	TRBV5-1	-	TGCGCCAGCAGCTTGCACGGGAATAGCAATCAGCCCCAGCATTTT	CASSLHGNSNQPQHF
TRBJ1-4	-	TRBV7-3	-	TGTGCCAGCAGCTCGACAGGTGGTCGGAATGAAAAACTGTTTTTT	CASSSTGGRNEKLFF
TRBJ1-5	-	TRBV21-1	-	TGTGCCAGCAGCTCCCTAGAGGTCAATAGCAATCAGCCCCAGCATTTT	CASSSLEVNSNQPQHF
TRBJ2-1	once	TRBV7-3	-	TGTGCCAGCAGCTTAAGAAATAGTAATGAGCAGTTCTTC	CASSLRNSNEQFF
TRBJ1-1	-	TRBV6-2/TRBV6-3	TRBD1	TGTGCCAGCACCCCACTGCGGGACAGGGCCACTGAAGCTTTCTTT	CASTPLRDRATEAFF
TRBJ1-4	-	TRBV7-9	-	TGTGCCAGCAGGGCAAATACAACTAATGAAAAACTGTTTTTT	CASRANTTNEKLFF
TRBJ1-5	-	TRBV30	-	TGTGCCTGGACCAAAGGGGGAGCAGGTCAGCCCCAGCATTTT	CAWTKGGAGQPQHF
TRBJ2-5	-	TRBV5-1	-	TGCGCCAGCAGCCCCAGGGGTTGGGAGACCCAGTACTTC	CASSPRGWETQYF
TRBJ2-3	-	TRBV5-1	TRBD1	TGCGCCAGCAGGCTACAGGGGTTCGCAGATACGCAGTATTTT	CASRLQGFADTQYF
TRBJ1-1	-	TRBV11-3	TRBD1	TGTGCCAGCAGCCCTCAGGGACAGCTTAAGAACACTGAAGCTTTCTTT	CASSPQGQLKNTEAFF
TRBJ2-2	-	TRBV19	-	TGTGCCAGTAAATACAGCCTCACGAACACCGGGGAGCTGTTTTTT	CASKYSLTNTGELFF
TRBJ2-6	once	TRBV10-2	-	TGCGCCAGCAATACAGGGTCTGGGGCCAACGTCCTGACTTTC	CASNTGSGANVLTF
TRBJ1-4	-	TRBV2	TRBD1	TGTGCCAGCAGCCCCGGGACAGGGGTTGAAAAACTGTTTTTT	CASSPGTGVEKLFF
TRBJ1-4	-	TRBV11-2	TRBD1	TGTGCCAGCAGCTTAGCGGGACAGGGACTCGAAAAACTGTTTTTT	CASSLAGQGLEKLFF
TRBJ2-5	-	TRBV2	TRBD2	TGTGCCAGCAGGACTAGCGGGGCCGAGACCCAGTACTTC	CASRTSGAETQYF
TRBJ1-1	-	TRBV18	TRBD1	TGTGCCAGCTCACTGCGGACAGGGCAGAACACTGAAGCTTTCTTT	CASSLRTGQNTEAFF
TRBJ2-5	-	TRBV25-1	-	TGTGCCAGCGCCCAACAGGGGGGGGAGACCCAGTACTTC	CASAQQGGETQYF
TRBJ1-1	-	TRBV5-8	-	TGTGCCAGCAGCCCGATAACAGGAGAAGCTTTCTTT	CASSPITGEAFF
TRBJ1-2	-	TRBV3-1/TRBV3-2	TRBD1	TGTGCCAGCAGCCAACCCCCCGGACAGGGGGCGGACTATGGCTACACCTTC	CASSQPPGQGADYGYTF
TRBJ1-2	-	TRBV5-1	TRBD1	TGCGCCAGCAGCGGGGACAGGGGCTATGGCTACACCTTC	CASSGDRGYGYTF
TRBJ2-4	-	TRBV29-1	-	TGCAGCGTTGGGCCAGGAAACATTCAGTACTTC	CSVGPGNIQYF
TRBJ1-1	-	TRBV14	-	TGTGCCAGCAGCCAGGTCAGGGCGAACACTGAAGCTTTCTTT	CASSQVRANTEAFF
TRBJ2-1	once	TRBV2	TRBD2	TGTGCCAGCATCGAGGCTAGCGGGAGGATCGAATTCTTC	CASIEASGRIEFF
TRBJ2-3	once	TRBV11-3	-	TGTGCCAGCAGCCTTGGAGGGACAGATACGCAGTATTTT	CASSLGGTDTQYF
TRBJ2-3	-	TRBV7-9	TRBD2	TGTGCCAGCGGCCAAACTAGCGGGGGGCCAGATACGCAGTATTTT	CASGQTSGGPDTQYF
TRBJ1-1	-	TRBV11-3	-	TGTGCCAGCAGTTTCGGGAGGAACACTGAAGCTTTCTTT	CASSFGRNTEAFF
TRBJ1-1	-	TRBV5-5	-	TGTGCCAGCAGCGTGGTGGCAGGGGCGAACACTGAAGCTTTCTTT	CASSVVAGANTEAFF
TRBJ1-2	-	TRBV2	-	TGTGCCAGCAGTGAAGGCGATGAGGGTCTCAACTATGGCTACACCTTC	CASSEGDEGLNYGYTF